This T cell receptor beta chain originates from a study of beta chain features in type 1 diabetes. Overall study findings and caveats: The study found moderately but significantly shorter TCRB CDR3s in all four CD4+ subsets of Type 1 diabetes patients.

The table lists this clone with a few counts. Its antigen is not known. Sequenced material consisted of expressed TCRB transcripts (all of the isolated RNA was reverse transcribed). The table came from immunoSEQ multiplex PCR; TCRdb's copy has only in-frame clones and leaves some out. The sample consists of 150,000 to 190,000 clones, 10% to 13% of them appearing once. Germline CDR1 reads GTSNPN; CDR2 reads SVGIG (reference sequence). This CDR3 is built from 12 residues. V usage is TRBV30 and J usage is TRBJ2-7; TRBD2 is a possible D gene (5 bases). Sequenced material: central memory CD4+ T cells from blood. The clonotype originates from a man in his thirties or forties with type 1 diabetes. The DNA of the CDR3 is TGTGCTTACGGACGGGGTCCCTACGAGCAGTACTTC. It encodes CAYGRGPYEQYF.